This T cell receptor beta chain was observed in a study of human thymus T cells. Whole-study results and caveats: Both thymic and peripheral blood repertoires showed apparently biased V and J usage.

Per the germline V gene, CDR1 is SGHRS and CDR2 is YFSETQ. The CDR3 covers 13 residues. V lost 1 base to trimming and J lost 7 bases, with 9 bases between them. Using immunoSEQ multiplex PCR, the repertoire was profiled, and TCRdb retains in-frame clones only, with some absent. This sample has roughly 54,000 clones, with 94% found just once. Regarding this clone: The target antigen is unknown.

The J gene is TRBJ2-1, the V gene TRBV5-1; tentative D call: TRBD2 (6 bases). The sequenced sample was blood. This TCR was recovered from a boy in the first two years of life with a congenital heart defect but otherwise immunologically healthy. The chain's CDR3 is CASSLRGINEQFF. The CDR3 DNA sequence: TGCGCCAGCAGCTTGCGGGGGATTAATGAGCAGTTCTTC.